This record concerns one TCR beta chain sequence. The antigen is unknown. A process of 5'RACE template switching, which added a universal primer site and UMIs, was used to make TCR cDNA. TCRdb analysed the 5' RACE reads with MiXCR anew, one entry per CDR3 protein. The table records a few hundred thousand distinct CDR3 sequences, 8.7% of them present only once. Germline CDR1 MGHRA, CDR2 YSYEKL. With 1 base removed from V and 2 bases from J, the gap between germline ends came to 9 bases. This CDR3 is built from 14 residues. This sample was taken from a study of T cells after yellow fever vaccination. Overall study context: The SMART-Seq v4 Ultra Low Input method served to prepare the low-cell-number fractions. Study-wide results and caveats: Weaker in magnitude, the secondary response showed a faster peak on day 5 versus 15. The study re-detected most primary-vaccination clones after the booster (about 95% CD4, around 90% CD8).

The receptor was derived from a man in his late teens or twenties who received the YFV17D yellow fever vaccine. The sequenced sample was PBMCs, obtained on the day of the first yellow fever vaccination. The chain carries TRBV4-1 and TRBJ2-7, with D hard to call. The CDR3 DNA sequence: TGCGCCAGCAGCCAAGTTCCTATCACCTACGAGCAGTACTTC. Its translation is CASSQVPITYEQYF.